These T cell receptor beta chains were read from a single sample in a study of monozygotic twins with inflammatory bowel disease. From its re-call of the 5' RACE reads, TCRdb lists each CDR3 protein once, without DNA. The repertoire table contains 85,000 to 110,000 distinct CDR3 sequences. The sequencing input was blood. These receptors came from a human donor with ulcerative colitis or Crohn's disease, or a healthy co-twin of an affected twin (not recorded which). Both conserved end residues are part of each CDR3.

TRBV6-2/TRBV6-3,TRBJ2-5,CASSRRQEETQYF
TRBV20-1,TRBJ2-3,CSAWGGNLDSITQYF
TRBV7-9,TRBJ2-4,CASSWENLLAKNIQYF
TRBV5-1,TRBJ2-4,CASSLAKGAKNIQYF
TRBV7-2,TRBJ1-1,CASSLDRSTEAFF
TRBV9,TRBJ2-2,CASSVVGAGELFF
TRBV27,TRBJ2-1,CVCSPITRGTEQFF
TRBV5-1,TRBJ2-2,CASSLVEGEGTGELFF
TRBV7-2,TRBJ2-5,CASSAGQSRMETQYF
TRBV7-2,TRBJ1-3,CASRPDGHSGNTIYF
TRBV4-3,TRBJ2-1,CASSQDLYNEQFF
TRBV7-2,TRBJ1-2,CASSLAVYPASDGYTF
TRBV7-7,TRBJ2-7,CASSGSGGEQYF
TRBV5-1,TRBJ2-5,CASSAGLAGGMTKTQYF
TRBV7-2,TRBJ2-3,CASSFPLAGESTDTQYF
TRBV29-1,TRBJ1-1,CSVGGPILMNTEAFF
TRBV12-3/TRBV12-4,TRBJ2-2,CASSFQGSGELFF
TRBV7-3,TRBJ2-7,CASSLTPGRLYEQYF
TRBV18,TRBJ1-4,CASRQGSGSTNEKLFF
TRBV20-1,TRBJ2-2,CSAPKSDRGRTGELFF
TRBV5-5,TRBJ1-4,CASRSTGVREKLFF
TRBV6-5,TRBJ2-3,CASRSRLVLGTDTQYF
TRBV7-2,TRBJ2-1,CASSQTTIEQFF
TRBV5-4,TRBJ1-1,CASSLGLQNTEAFF
TRBV3-1,TRBJ1-2,CASSHQPYGYTF
TRBV6-1,TRBJ1-4,CASSMSGGANEKLFF
TRBV20-1,TRBJ2-3,CSAYSPGLAAAGTQYF
TRBV13,TRBJ2-1,CASSSQGREFF
TRBV4-3,TRBJ2-1,CASSQPGLAGNEQFF
TRBV18,TRBJ2-3,CASSPDSLDTQYF
TRBV7-9,TRBJ1-4,CASRSGTLQYEKLFF
TRBV6-1,TRBJ1-2,CASSVTGGTYYGYTF
TRBV5-1,TRBJ1-3,CASRNTGPGNTIYF
TRBV6-1,TRBJ2-7,CASQKNRGLYEQYF
TRBV7-9,TRBJ2-3,CASINDIASTDTQYF
TRBV7-2,TRBJ2-3,CASSFSVVGGRTDTQYF
TRBV6-2/TRBV6-3,TRBJ2-7,CASRSLRTGTSGRTSYEQYF
TRBV24-1,TRBJ2-7,CATSDTRDRGYEQYF
TRBV6-2/TRBV6-3,TRBJ1-5,CASSSDALHQPQHF
TRBV6-2/TRBV6-3,TRBJ2-2,CASREFTGELFF
TRBV5-1,TRBJ1-3,CASRPDRGSTGNTIYF
TRBV20-1,TRBJ2-1,CSATGLAEVKYNEQFF
TRBV12-3/TRBV12-4,TRBJ2-7,CASSSPRGGIRVSGEQYF
TRBV7-9,TRBJ2-7,CASSLAQTVDEQYF
TRBV7-8,TRBJ2-7,CASSLDRGGGNYEQYF
TRBV29-1,TRBJ2-7,CSVMGGGNYEQYF
TRBV20-1,TRBJ1-4,CSAKQGTNEKLFF
TRBV24-1,TRBJ2-2,CATSDERVTGELFF
TRBV6-2/TRBV6-3,TRBJ1-6,CAVGTGPPNSPLHF
TRBV5-8,TRBJ2-1,CASSFSLVEQFF
TRBV5-1,TRBJ2-5,CASSLGFGETQYF
TRBV28,TRBJ2-2,CASSSRSNTGELFF
TRBV5-1,TRBJ2-7,CASSLGMGASFYSYEQYF
TRBV27,TRBJ2-1,CASSPGLAGLEQFF
TRBV28,TRBJ2-6,CASSPQPGRGANVLTF
TRBV7-2,TRBJ2-7,CASSLASGGAKDEQYF
TRBV5-1,TRBJ2-3,CASSWRGVALNTQYF
TRBV5-4,TRBJ2-2,CASSLSSGRDTGELFF
TRBV5-5,TRBJ2-7,CASSLSTSGQYF